These 18 T cell receptor beta chains were all obtained from the same sample, sequenced in a study of shared clonotypes between healthy human individuals. Repertoires were generated with immunoSEQ multiplex PCR, while TCRdb's copy carries only in-frame clones and drops some. The sample includes 1 million to 1.3 million clones, about four fifths of them seen just once. The sequencing sample was made of memory CD4+ T cells from PBMCs. The subset was: CD45RA-negative fraction. All receptors derive from a man between 18 and 29 years old in good health. Some clones in this sample may be carry-over from other donors' samples.

This clone has a handful of counts. This chain uses TRBV9 with TRBJ1-5, with D unclear. The germline V gene has CDR1 SGDLS and CDR2 YYNGEE. The CDR3 is made up of 14 amino acids. V lost 9 bases and J 4 bases, leaving 17 bases between the germline ends. CDR3 DNA sequence: TGTGCCACCTCAGCTGGACCATTAAATCAGCCCCAGCATTTT. This codes for CATSAGPLNQPQHF.

V gene TRBV5-5 combines with J gene TRBJ1-3; D uncertain. The CDR3 loop spans 16 amino acids. V was shortened by 0 bases and J by 9 bases, with 19 bases between the two germline ends. CDR1 SGHKS and CDR2 YYEKEE come from the germline V gene (reference sequence). This CDR3 reads CASSLEPGSLRATIYF. The CDR3 DNA follows: TGTGCCAGCAGCTTGGAACCAGGCTCCCTTAGAGCCACCATATATTTT.

The CDR3 DNA follows: TGTGCCAGCAGTTTTGGAGCGGGGGACACAGATACGCAGTATTTT. The encoded protein is CASSFGAGDTDTQYF. This chain joins TRBV6-4 and TRBJ2-3; TRBD2 agrees at 8 bases. V dropped 5 bases and J dropped 2; count of bases not matched to a gene: 6. This CDR3 has 15 amino acids. Germline values: CDR1 MRHNA, CDR2 SNTAGT.

This clone was seen a handful of times. The gene calls are TRBV19 and TRBJ1-1, with TRBD1 matching 9 bases. The trim removed 6 bases at V and 3 bases at J, leaving 5 bases unmatched. This CDR3 is 14 amino acids long. In germline, CDR1 is LNHDA, CDR2 SQIVND (reference sequence). In nucleotides, the CDR3 is TGTGCCAGTAGAGAGACAGGGGGAGACACTGAAGCTTTCTTT. It translates to CASRETGGDTEAFF.

Remarks on this clone: The sample holds other DNA sequences that translate to the same CDR3. This sequence joins TRBV18 and TRBJ2-7, with 7 bases identical to TRBD2. Germline CDR1 is KGHSH and CDR2 is LQKENI. The V gene end was trimmed by 2 bases and the J gene end by 2 bases; junction bases not matched to a gene: 0. The CDR3 length is 13 residues. The CDR3 DNA reads as TGTGCCAGCTCACCAGGGACTACCTACGAGCAGTACTTC. Translated, it gives CASSPGTTYEQYF.

This chain links TRBV7-8 with TRBJ1-5; D gene unclear. Germline CDR1 is SGHVS and CDR2 is FQNEAQ. The CDR3 covers 16 residues. V lost 2 bases and J 4 bases, leaving 15 bases between the germline ends. CDR3 region: CASSLSWQALNQPQHF. In nucleotides, the CDR3 is TGTGCCAGCAGCTTATCGTGGCAGGCTTTGAATCAGCCCCAGCATTTT.

This chain connects TRBV11-2 to TRBJ2-5; D not certain. CDR3 length: 15 residues. Trimming pared 6 bases from V and 2 bases from J, leaving 16 bases between. Germline CDR1 is SGHAT and CDR2 is FQNNGV. The CDR3 is CASRPTLGSQETQYF. The CDR3 region has the DNA TGTGCCAGCAGACCCACACTTGGGTCTCAAGAGACCCAGTACTTC.

This clone appeared a single time. The rearrangement uses TRBV28 and TRBJ2-5; D remains ambiguous. The V gene lost 3 bases and the J gene lost 6 bases, with 8 bases spanning the gap. The CDR3 covers 12 residues. Per the germline V gene, CDR1 is MDHEN and CDR2 is SYDVKM. The CDR3 DNA follows: TGTGCCAGCAGTTTCCAGCTGCAGACCCAGTACTTC. This sequence encodes CASSFQLQTQYF.

The chain carries TRBV18 and TRBJ1-1; D unresolved. This CDR3 is 13 amino acids long. The germline V gene has CDR1 KGHSH and CDR2 LQKENI. V lost 5 bases to trimming and J lost 10 bases, with 17 bases between them. The CDR3 DNA is TGTGCCAGCTCAACTCGGACCCGGGAGGGAGCTTTCTTT. Its protein is CASSTRTREGAFF.

V and J are TRBV11-2 and TRBJ2-7; no firm D call. The CDR3 runs to 14 residues. The V gene's germline CDR1 is SGHAT and CDR2 FQNNGV. V lost 5 bases, J lost 5 bases, and 16 bases lay in between. Here the CDR3 reads CASSRRSLGNEQYF. Here the CDR3 DNA reads TGTGCCAGCAGCCGTCGGTCTCTAGGCAACGAGCAGTACTTC.

The table lists this clone with a few counts. This chain uses TRBV7-6 with TRBJ2-1; the match to TRBD2 covers 7 bases. Unmatched junction bases numbered 17, after V lost 8 bases and J lost 4 bases. CDR1 is SGHVS and CDR2 is FNYEAQ in the germline V gene. This CDR3 spans 17 amino acids. This CDR3 is CASASVWAGESYNEQFF. The CDR3, as DNA: TGTGCCAGCGCATCAGTATGGGCGGGGGAATCGTACAATGAGCAGTTCTTC.

The V gene is TRBV19, the J gene TRBJ1-2; D remains unclear. Deletions cut 5 bases from V and 0 bases from J, with 10 bases between. From germline, CDR1 is LNHDA and CDR2 SQIVND (reference sequence). This CDR3 spans 14 amino acids. DNA of the CDR3: TGTGCCAGTAGTCTATTTTCGGCTAACTATGGCTACACCTTC. Translated, it gives CASSLFSANYGYTF.

The chain recombines TRBV11-2 with TRBJ2-7; 9 bases line up with TRBD2. CDR1 and CDR2 from the germline V gene are SGHAT and FQNNGV. V dropped 6 bases and J dropped 6; count of bases not matched to a gene: 9. The CDR3 consists of 14 residues. Here the CDR3 DNA reads TGTGCCAGCAGGTTCCTAGCGGGATCCCGCGAGCAGTACTTC. Translated: CASRFLAGSREQYF.

This clone has only one observation. The chain recombines TRBV11-1 with TRBJ2-2; D possibly corresponds to TRBD2 (6 bases). Trimming shortened V by 6 bases and J by 7 bases, and 15 bases separated the two germline ends. Germline V gene sequence: CDR1 SGHAT, CDR2 FQDESV (reference sequence). The CDR3 is 14 residues long. CDR3 DNA sequence: TGTGCCAGCAGTCCCGGGGAGGCGTACGGGGAGCTGTTTTTT. It yields the protein CASSPGEAYGELFF.

This sequence joins TRBV7-3 and TRBJ2-3; 8 bases are a match to TRBD2. The germline V gene encodes CDR1 SGHTA and CDR2 FQGTGA. V lost 5 bases and J lost 6; bases outside the gene matches: 13. The CDR3 contains 16 residues. This chain's CDR3 is CASSPGLASLGDTQYF. The CDR3 region has the DNA TGTGCCAGCAGCCCCGGACTAGCTTCACTTGGGGATACGCAGTATTTT.

The V gene is TRBV6-5, the J gene TRBJ2-7; 11 nucleotides line up with TRBD2. Germline CDR1 and CDR2: MNHEY and SVGAGI. V was clipped by 6 bases and J by 2 bases; unmatched bases: 3. This CDR3 spans 14 amino acids. CDR3 sequence reads: CASRLAGGPYEQYF. In DNA, the CDR3 is TGTGCCAGCAGATTAGCGGGAGGGCCCTACGAGCAGTACTTC.

The gene calls are TRBV15 and TRBJ1-1; D is unclear. Trimming shortened V by 4 bases and J by 0 bases, and 12 bases separated the two germline ends. The CDR3 totals 15 residues. Germline V gene data show CDR1 as LNHNV and CDR2 as YYDKDF (reference sequence). The CDR3 DNA reads as TGTGCCACCAGCACTCCGTATGGAATGAACACTGAAGCTTTCTTT. It is translated as CATSTPYGMNTEAFF.

As concerns this clone: The junction departs from the called germline gene at one end, perhaps through a read error. The chain links TRBV5-4 to TRBJ1-3; a weak D match, TRBD1 (5 bases). The germline V gene encodes CDR1 SGHNT and CDR2 YYREEE (reference sequence). This CDR3 contains 16 residues. The CDR3, as DNA: TGCGCCAGCAGCCAGGCAACACCGGGACTGGGAGACACCATATATTTT. This encodes CASSQATPGLGDTIYF.